Listed below are T cell receptor beta chains from one sample, sequenced in a study of CD8 T cells in ankylosing spondylitis. Each CDR3 protein is one row after TCRdb ran MiXCR on the 5' RACE reads. Counted here are roughly 200,000 distinct CDR3 sequences, under 30% occurring once; the ten biggest clones make up 5% to 8%. Sequencing used blood, either unsorted or a sorted T cell fraction (not recorded which). The source of these receptors is a male donor with ankylosing spondylitis or in good health (not recorded which). CDR3s include the opening cysteine and the closing phenylalanine or tryptophan. The D gene is left open where the match is weak. The size field is filled for only some rows; it gives once, few, many or a size class.

v_call: TRBV5-1
j_call: TRBJ2-2
d_call: .
clone_size: .
cdr3_aa: CASRLGNTGELFF
cdr3_nt: TGCGCCAGCCGGCTCGGAAACACCGGGGAGCTGTTTTTT

v_call: TRBV6-5
j_call: TRBJ2-7
d_call: .
clone_size: few
cdr3_aa: CASSYSSTGYEQYF
cdr3_nt: TGTGCCAGCAGTTACTCCTCCACGGGGTACGAGCAGTACTTC

v_call: TRBV4-2
j_call: TRBJ1-5
d_call: .
clone_size: .
cdr3_aa: CASSQARSGANQPQHF
cdr3_nt: TGTGCCAGCAGCCAAGCTCGTTCAGGGGCCAATCAGCCCCAGCATTTT

v_call: TRBV15
j_call: TRBJ2-1
d_call: .
clone_size: few
cdr3_aa: CATSYGPDNEQFF
cdr3_nt: TGTGCCACCAGCTACGGACCCGACAATGAGCAGTTCTTC

v_call: TRBV14
j_call: TRBJ2-2
d_call: .
clone_size: .
cdr3_aa: CASSQRHSGELFF
cdr3_nt: TGTGCCAGCAGCCAACGGCACTCTGGGGAGCTGTTTTTT

v_call: TRBV14
j_call: TRBJ1-1
d_call: .
clone_size: many
cdr3_aa: CASSLAGDKTQAFF
cdr3_nt: TGTGCCAGCAGCTTAGCAGGGGATAAGACTCAAGCTTTCTTT

v_call: TRBV11-2
j_call: TRBJ1-1
d_call: .
clone_size: few
cdr3_aa: CASSLGASPGTEAFF
cdr3_nt: TGTGCCAGCAGCTTAGGGGCGTCCCCGGGCACTGAAGCTTTCTTT

v_call: TRBV10-3
j_call: TRBJ2-3
d_call: .
clone_size: many
cdr3_aa: CAIMAQGDTDTQYF
cdr3_nt: TGTGCCATCATGGCACAGGGCGACACAGATACGCAGTATTTT

v_call: TRBV12-5
j_call: TRBJ1-1
d_call: .
clone_size: .
cdr3_aa: CASEPDGGNRGYLSTEAFF
cdr3_nt: TGTGCTAGTGAACCCGACGGAGGGAATAGGGGTTACCTGAGCACTGAAGCTTTCTTT

v_call: TRBV6-5
j_call: TRBJ2-5
d_call: .
clone_size: .
cdr3_aa: CASSYSYRQETQYF
cdr3_nt: TGTGCCAGCAGTTACTCATACAGGCAAGAGACCCAGTACTTC

v_call: TRBV20-1
j_call: TRBJ2-7
d_call: .
clone_size: .
cdr3_aa: CSARGPYEQYF
cdr3_nt: TGCAGTGCTAGAGGGCCCTACGAGCAGTACTTC

v_call: TRBV4-2
j_call: TRBJ1-1
d_call: .
clone_size: .
cdr3_aa: CASSQDPGRRNTEAFF
cdr3_nt: TGTGCCAGCAGCCAAGATCCAGGACGGAGGAACACTGAAGCTTTCTTT

v_call: TRBV15
j_call: TRBJ2-7
d_call: .
clone_size: .
cdr3_aa: CATSFTGGVSYEQYF
cdr3_nt: TGTGCCACCAGCTTTACAGGGGGGGTCTCCTACGAGCAGTACTTC

v_call: TRBV20-1
j_call: TRBJ2-7
d_call: TRBD1
clone_size: few
cdr3_aa: CSAIQGAYEQYF
cdr3_nt: TGCAGTGCTATACAGGGGGCCTACGAGCAGTACTTC

v_call: TRBV5-1
j_call: TRBJ2-7
d_call: .
clone_size: .
cdr3_aa: CASSLETRGYEQYF
cdr3_nt: TGCGCCAGCAGCTTGGAAACCAGGGGTTACGAGCAGTACTTC

v_call: TRBV5-1
j_call: TRBJ2-1
d_call: TRBD2
clone_size: many
cdr3_aa: CASSLAASSYNEQFF
cdr3_nt: TGCGCCAGCAGCCTAGCGGCCTCTAGCTACAATGAGCAGTTCTTC

v_call: TRBV11-2
j_call: TRBJ2-1
d_call: .
clone_size: .
cdr3_aa: CASSLALRQSSYNEQFF
cdr3_nt: TGTGCCAGCAGCTTAGCTTTGCGCCAGAGCTCCTACAATGAGCAGTTCTTC

v_call: TRBV15
j_call: TRBJ1-1
d_call: .
clone_size: few
cdr3_aa: CATSSQPNTEAFF
cdr3_nt: TGTGCCACCAGCAGCCAGCCGAACACTGAAGCTTTCTTT

v_call: TRBV5-1
j_call: TRBJ1-2
d_call: .
clone_size: .
cdr3_aa: CASSLEGKAYGYTF
cdr3_nt: TGCGCCAGCAGCTTGGAAGGCAAGGCCTATGGCTACACCTTC

v_call: TRBV20-1
j_call: TRBJ2-2
d_call: TRBD1
clone_size: few
cdr3_aa: CSASTGGTGELFF
cdr3_nt: TGCAGTGCTTCGACAGGGGGCACCGGGGAGCTGTTTTTT

v_call: TRBV20-1
j_call: TRBJ2-1
d_call: TRBD1
clone_size: many
cdr3_aa: CSARRQGAVHNEQFF
cdr3_nt: TGCAGTGCTAGGCGGCAGGGGGCGGTTCACAATGAGCAGTTCTTC

v_call: TRBV5-1
j_call: TRBJ1-4
d_call: .
clone_size: .
cdr3_aa: CASSMVGQQGRSEKLFF
cdr3_nt: TGCGCCAGCAGCATGGTGGGGCAACAGGGAAGAAGTGAAAAACTGTTTTTT

v_call: TRBV6-5
j_call: TRBJ1-1
d_call: TRBD1
clone_size: many
cdr3_aa: CASSFQGGANTEAFF
cdr3_nt: TGTGCCAGCAGTTTCCAAGGGGGCGCGAACACTGAAGCTTTCTTT

v_call: TRBV12-3/TRBV12-4
j_call: TRBJ1-2
d_call: .
clone_size: .
cdr3_aa: CASRYGTRNYGYTF
cdr3_nt: TGTGCCAGCAGATACGGAACTCGCAACTATGGCTACACCTTC

v_call: TRBV12-3/TRBV12-4
j_call: TRBJ1-5
d_call: .
clone_size: many
cdr3_aa: CASSTGKQVFNQPQHF
cdr3_nt: TGTGCCAGCAGTACAGGGAAACAGGTTTTCAATCAGCCCCAGCATTTT

v_call: TRBV5-5
j_call: TRBJ1-5
d_call: .
clone_size: .
cdr3_aa: CASSGGWGRGQPQHF
cdr3_nt: TGTGCCAGCAGCGGGGGCTGGGGGCGAGGTCAGCCCCAGCATTTT

v_call: TRBV12-3/TRBV12-4
j_call: TRBJ1-5
d_call: .
clone_size: many
cdr3_aa: CASSPGQLNQPQHF
cdr3_nt: TGTGCCAGCAGTCCTGGACAGTTAAATCAGCCCCAGCATTTT

v_call: TRBV27
j_call: TRBJ2-7
d_call: TRBD2
clone_size: many
cdr3_aa: CASSLSQTSGRAPHYEQYF
cdr3_nt: TGTGCCAGCAGTTTATCCCAGACTAGCGGAAGGGCTCCTCACTACGAGCAGTACTTC

v_call: TRBV20-1
j_call: TRBJ1-2
d_call: TRBD1
clone_size: .
cdr3_aa: CSATTGSYGYTF
cdr3_nt: TGCAGTGCCACGACAGGGTCTTATGGCTACACCTTC

v_call: TRBV29-1
j_call: TRBJ1-1
d_call: TRBD1
clone_size: many
cdr3_aa: CSVGTGRNTEAFF
cdr3_nt: TGCAGCGTTGGGACAGGACGAAACACTGAAGCTTTCTTT

v_call: TRBV6-5
j_call: TRBJ2-5
d_call: .
clone_size: many
cdr3_aa: CASSYSVRGETQYF
cdr3_nt: TGTGCCAGCAGTTACTCGGTGAGAGGAGAGACCCAGTACTTC

v_call: TRBV11-2
j_call: TRBJ2-7
d_call: TRBD1
clone_size: many
cdr3_aa: CASSLDRQGPYEQYF
cdr3_nt: TGTGCCAGCAGCTTAGACCGACAGGGCCCCTACGAGCAGTACTTC

v_call: TRBV12-3/TRBV12-4
j_call: TRBJ2-3
d_call: TRBD2
clone_size: many
cdr3_aa: CASSLLAGEGDTQYF
cdr3_nt: TGTGCCAGCAGCTTACTAGCGGGAGAGGGAGATACGCAGTATTTT

v_call: TRBV12-3/TRBV12-4
j_call: TRBJ2-1
d_call: TRBD2
clone_size: many
cdr3_aa: CASSMRTSDEQFF
cdr3_nt: TGTGCCAGCAGTATGCGGACTAGCGATGAGCAGTTCTTC

v_call: TRBV20-1
j_call: TRBJ2-5
d_call: TRBD2
clone_size: few
cdr3_aa: CLLAGGMETQYF
cdr3_nt: TGCCTACTAGCGGGAGGAATGGAGACCCAGTACTTC

v_call: TRBV29-1
j_call: TRBJ2-3
d_call: .
clone_size: few
cdr3_aa: CSGVQGDTQYF
cdr3_nt: TGCAGCGGTGTACAGGGTGATACGCAGTATTTT

v_call: TRBV6-6
j_call: TRBJ2-7
d_call: .
clone_size: many
cdr3_aa: CASRGGEQYF
cdr3_nt: TGTGCCAGCAGAGGAGGCGAGCAGTACTTC

v_call: TRBV4-1
j_call: TRBJ2-5
d_call: TRBD2
clone_size: .
cdr3_aa: CASSLRAGLAGVRETQYF
cdr3_nt: TGCGCCAGCAGCCTAAGAGCAGGCCTAGCGGGAGTAAGAGAGACCCAGTACTTC

v_call: TRBV20-1
j_call: TRBJ1-5
d_call: .
clone_size: .
cdr3_aa: CSANPGGTQPQHF
cdr3_nt: TGCAGTGCCAACCCGGGGGGGACTCAGCCCCAGCATTTT

v_call: TRBV15
j_call: TRBJ2-3
d_call: .
clone_size: many
cdr3_aa: CATTRSGQGWADTQYF
cdr3_nt: TGTGCCACCACCAGATCCGGGCAGGGGTGGGCAGATACGCAGTATTTT

v_call: TRBV20-1
j_call: TRBJ2-7
d_call: .
clone_size: few
cdr3_aa: CSAATLKGREQYF
cdr3_nt: TGCAGTGCTGCGACTCTCAAGGGTCGCGAGCAGTACTTC

v_call: TRBV20-1
j_call: TRBJ2-1
d_call: .
clone_size: .
cdr3_aa: CSANSQGLYNEQFF
cdr3_nt: TGCAGTGCTAATAGTCAGGGGTTATACAATGAGCAGTTCTTC

v_call: TRBV9
j_call: TRBJ2-3
d_call: .
clone_size: .
cdr3_aa: CASSVVEVTDTQYF
cdr3_nt: TGTGCCAGCAGCGTAGTCGAGGTCACAGATACGCAGTATTTT

v_call: TRBV12-3/TRBV12-4
j_call: TRBJ1-2
d_call: .
clone_size: few
cdr3_aa: CARIRESVRGYTF
cdr3_nt: TGTGCCCGCATACGGGAGTCCGTGAGGGGCTACACCTTC

v_call: TRBV9
j_call: TRBJ2-1
d_call: .
clone_size: many
cdr3_aa: CASSNPRSGLAEPLSSSYNEQFF
cdr3_nt: TGTGCCAGCAGTAATCCCCGTAGTGGGTTAGCAGAGCCACTATCGAGCTCCTACAATGAGCAGTTCTTC

v_call: TRBV15
j_call: TRBJ2-5
d_call: .
clone_size: many
cdr3_aa: CATSRQETQYF
cdr3_nt: TGTGCCACCAGCCGCCAAGAGACCCAGTACTTC